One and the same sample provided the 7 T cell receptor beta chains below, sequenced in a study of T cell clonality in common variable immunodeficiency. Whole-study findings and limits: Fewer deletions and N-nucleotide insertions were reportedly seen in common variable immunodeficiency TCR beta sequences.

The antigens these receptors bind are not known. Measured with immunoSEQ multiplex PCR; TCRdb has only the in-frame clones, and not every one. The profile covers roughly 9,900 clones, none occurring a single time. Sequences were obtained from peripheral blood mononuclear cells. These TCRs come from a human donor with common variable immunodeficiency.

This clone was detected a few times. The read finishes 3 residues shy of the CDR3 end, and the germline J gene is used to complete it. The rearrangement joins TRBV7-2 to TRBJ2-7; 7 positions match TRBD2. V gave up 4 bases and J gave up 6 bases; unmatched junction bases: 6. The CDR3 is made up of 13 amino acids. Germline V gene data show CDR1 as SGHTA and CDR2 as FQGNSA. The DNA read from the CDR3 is TGTGCCAGCAGCTCTGGGACTACTCTCGAG. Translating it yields CASSSGTTLE. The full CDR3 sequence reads CASSSGTTLEQYF.

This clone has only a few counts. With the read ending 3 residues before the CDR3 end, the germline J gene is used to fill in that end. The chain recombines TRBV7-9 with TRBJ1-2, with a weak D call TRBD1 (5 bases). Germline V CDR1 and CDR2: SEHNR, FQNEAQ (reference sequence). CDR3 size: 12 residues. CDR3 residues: CASRGDRGGYTF. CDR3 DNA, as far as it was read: TGTGCCAGCAGAGGAGACAGAGGGGGC.

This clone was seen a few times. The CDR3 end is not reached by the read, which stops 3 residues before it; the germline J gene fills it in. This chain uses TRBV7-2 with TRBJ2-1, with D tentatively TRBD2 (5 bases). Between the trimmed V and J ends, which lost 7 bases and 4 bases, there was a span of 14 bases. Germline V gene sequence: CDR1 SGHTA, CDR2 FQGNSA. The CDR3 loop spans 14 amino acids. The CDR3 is CASTPKAGYNEQFF. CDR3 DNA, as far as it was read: TGTGCCAGCACCCCTAAGGCGGGTTACAATGAG.

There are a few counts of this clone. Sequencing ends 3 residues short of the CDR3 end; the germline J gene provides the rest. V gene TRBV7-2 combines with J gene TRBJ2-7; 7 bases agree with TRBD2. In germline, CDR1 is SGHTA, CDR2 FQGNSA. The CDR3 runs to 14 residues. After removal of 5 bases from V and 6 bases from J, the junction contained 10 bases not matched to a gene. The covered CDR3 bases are TGTGCCAGCAGCCAAGCGGGAACGGGGTCCGAG. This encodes CASSQAGTGSE. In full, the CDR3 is CASSQAGTGSEQYF. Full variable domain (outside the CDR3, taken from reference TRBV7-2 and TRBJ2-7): GAGVSQSPSNKVTEKGKDVELRCDPISGHTALYWYRQSLGQGLEFLIYFQGNSAPDKSGLPSDRFSAERTGGSVSTLTIQRTQQEDSAVYLCASSQAGTGSEQYFGPGTRLTVT.

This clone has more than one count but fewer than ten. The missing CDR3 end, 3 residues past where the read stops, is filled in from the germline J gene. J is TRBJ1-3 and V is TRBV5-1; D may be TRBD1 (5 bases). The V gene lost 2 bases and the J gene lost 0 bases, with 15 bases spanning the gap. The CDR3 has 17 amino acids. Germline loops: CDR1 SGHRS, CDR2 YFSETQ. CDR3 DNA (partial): TGCGCCAGCAGCTTTGGTTTGGGGCAAATCTCTGGAAACACC. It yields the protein CASSFGLGQISGNT. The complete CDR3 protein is CASSFGLGQISGNTIYF.

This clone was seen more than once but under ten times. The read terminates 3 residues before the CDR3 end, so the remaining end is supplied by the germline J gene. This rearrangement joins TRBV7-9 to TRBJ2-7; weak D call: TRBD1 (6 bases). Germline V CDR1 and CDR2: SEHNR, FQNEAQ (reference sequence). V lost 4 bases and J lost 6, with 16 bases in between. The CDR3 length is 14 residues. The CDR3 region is CASSSFQEQGEQYF. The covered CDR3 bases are TGTGCCAGCAGCTCCTTCCAGGAACAGGGCGAG.

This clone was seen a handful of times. Here the CDR3 reads CASSLVASVSEQYF. CDR3 bases read: TGTGCCAGCAGCTTAGTCGCTAGTGTATCCGAG. V usage is TRBV7-9 and J usage is TRBJ2-7; unclear D gene. The read terminates 3 residues ahead of where the CDR3 ends, so the germline J gene completes it. This CDR3 has 14 residues. The V gene's germline CDR1 is SEHNR and CDR2 FQNEAQ (reference sequence). V was cut by 1 base and J by 6 bases, with 13 bases left in between.